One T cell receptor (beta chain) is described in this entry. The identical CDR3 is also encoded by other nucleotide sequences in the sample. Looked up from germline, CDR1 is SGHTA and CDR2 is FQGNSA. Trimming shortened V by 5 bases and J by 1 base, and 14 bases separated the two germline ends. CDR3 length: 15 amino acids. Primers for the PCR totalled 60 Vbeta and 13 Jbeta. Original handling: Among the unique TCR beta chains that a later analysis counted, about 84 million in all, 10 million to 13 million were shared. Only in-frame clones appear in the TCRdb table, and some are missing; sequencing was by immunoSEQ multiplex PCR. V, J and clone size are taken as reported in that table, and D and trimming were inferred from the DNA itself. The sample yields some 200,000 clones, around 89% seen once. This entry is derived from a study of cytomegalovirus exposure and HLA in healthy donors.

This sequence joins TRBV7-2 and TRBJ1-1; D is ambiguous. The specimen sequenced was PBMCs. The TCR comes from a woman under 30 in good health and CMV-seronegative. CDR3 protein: CASSKDGQPNTEAFF. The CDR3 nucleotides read TGTGCCAGCAGCAAGGATGGGCAGCCGAACACTGAAGCTTTCTTT.